This entry features one TCR beta chain sequence. Other DNA sequences in the same sample also yield this CDR3. These data come from a study of blood T cell repertoires in COVID-19. In the study overall: Collection of acute and convalescent COVID-19 samples took place in the United States, Italy and Spain.

Methods used by the authors: For nucleated cells, counts were estimated from reference gene primer amplification. This table comes from immunoSEQ multiplex PCR, and its TCRdb copy is limited to in-frame clones, with some not included. V and J calls and clone size are as listed in that table; D and trimming were resolved from the DNA. The sample has 250,000 to 300,000 clones; 80% to 90% are singletons. V shed 1 base and J shed 0 bases, with 6 bases lying between them. Germline V gene sequence: CDR1 SEHNR, CDR2 FQNEAQ (reference sequence). There are 15 residues in the CDR3. The source is a woman in her 70s with acute or convalescent COVID-19. Sequences were obtained from peripheral blood. This sequence joins TRBV7-9 and TRBJ1-4; no firm D call. CDR3 in amino acids: CASSLVGATNEKLFF. DNA of the CDR3: TGTGCCAGCAGCTTAGTGGGCGCAACTAATGAAAAACTGTTTTTT. Full variable domain (missing parts from reference TRBV7-9 and TRBJ1-4): DTGVSQNPRHKITKRGQNVTFRCDPISEHNRLYWYRQTLGQGPEFLTYFQNEAQLEKSRLLSDRFSAERPKGSFSTLEIQRTEQGDSAMYLCASSLVGATNEKLFFGSGTQLSVL.